This passage covers 9 T cell receptor beta chains from one sample sequenced in a study of Graves' ophthalmopathy and Graves' hyperthyroidism. The authors amplified TCR beta CDR3 regions from RNA transcripts. Second-round multiplex PCR came after a first-round RT-PCR that employed HTBI primers. One entry per CDR3 protein, called by TCRdb with MiXCR from the multiplex PCR reads. The sample shows about 240,000 distinct CDR3 sequences, approximately 42% of them seen only once. Sequencing was performed on peripheral blood. The receptors shown here come from an adult man with Graves' ophthalmopathy.

The chain links TRBV29-1 to TRBJ1-2; D unclear. The CDR3 contains 12 residues. The germline V and J ends were trimmed by 3 bases and 5 bases, with 10 bases remaining between them. Germline V gene data show CDR1 as SQVTM and CDR2 as ANQGSEA. In DNA, the CDR3 is TGCAGCGTTGACGTGGGCGGGTATGGCTACACCTTC. This gives the protein CSVDVGGYGYTF.

Here the CDR3 reads CASGSGDYEQYF. The DNA for the CDR3 is TGTGCCAGCGGATCAGGGGACTACGAGCAGTACTTC. The V call is TRBV6-5, the J call TRBJ2-7; tentative D call: TRBD1 (6 bases). The V and J ends lost 8 bases and 3 bases respectively, with 11 bases between them. This CDR3 comprises 12 residues. CDR1 and CDR2 (germline): MNHEY, SVGAGI.

This clonotype was seen once. This chain joins TRBV7-3 and TRBJ2-7; D ambiguous. Germline V gives CDR1 SGHTA, CDR2 FQGTGA. V was clipped by 5 bases and J by 7 bases, with 9 bases between them. This CDR3 region has 11 residues. CDR3 DNA sequence: TGTGCCAGCAGCAAAGAAGGGGAGCAGTACTTC. Its translation: CASSKEGEQYF.

This chain connects TRBV7-2 to TRBJ2-3; the match to TRBD2 covers 9 bases. Germline CDR1 reads SGHTA; CDR2 reads FQGNSA. The CDR3 sequence is 16 residues long. Trimming at V came to 9 bases and at J to 0 bases, leaving 10 bases not matched to a gene. The CDR3 sequence is CASPPGTSLSTDTQYF. The CDR3 DNA reads TGTGCCAGTCCCCCTGGGACTAGCCTTAGCACAGATACGCAGTATTTT.

This clonotype has just one count. J is TRBJ2-2 and V is TRBV7-6, with D maybe TRBD2 (6 bases). The CDR3 spans 15 residues. With 5 bases removed from V and 1 base from J, the gap between germline ends came to 11 bases. CDR1 is SGHVS, CDR2 FNYEAQ, per germline. The CDR3 DNA reads as TGTGCCAGCAGCCGAAGCGGGCAGAACACCGGGGAGCTGTTTTTT. This translates into CASSRSGQNTGELFF. The full variable domain, with the rest looked up from reference TRBV7-6 and TRBJ2-2, is GAGVSQSPRYKVTKRGQDVALRCDPISGHVSLYWYRQALGQGPEFLTYFNYEAQQDKSGLPNDRFSAERPEGSISTLTIQRTEQRDSAMYRCASSRSGQNTGELFFGEGSRLTVL.

V and J are TRBV19 and TRBJ2-5; maybe TRBD2 (6 bases). The CDR3 loop spans 15 amino acids. V lost 3 bases and J 5 bases, leaving 16 bases between the germline ends. Germline V gives CDR1 LNHDA, CDR2 SQIVND (reference sequence). The CDR3 nucleotides read TGTGCCAGTAGTATTTTCGGACTATCAGTGGAGACCCAGTACTTC. It encodes CASSIFGLSVETQYF.

V and J are TRBV7-6 and TRBJ2-7, with TRBD2 identical over 11 bases. The CDR3 runs 17 residues. CDR1 is SGHVS and CDR2 is FNYEAQ in the germline V gene. With 5 bases clipped from V and 3 bases from J, the junction kept 12 bases outside the gene matches. CDR3 coding DNA: TGTGCCAGCAGCCTCCCCCTTAGCGGGGGGGAGTTCTACGAGCAGTACTTC. Protein: CASSLPLSGGEFYEQYF.

This clonotype was observed a handful of times. The V call is TRBV10-3, the J call TRBJ2-5; D may be TRBD1 (5 bases). The V gene's germline CDR1 is ENHRY and CDR2 SYGVKD. V was trimmed by 0 bases and J by 4 bases, leaving 12 bases between them. The CDR3 is made up of 15 amino acids. CDR3 loop: CAISESTRVGETQYF. CDR3 coding DNA: TGTGCCATCAGTGAGTCGACCAGGGTAGGAGAGACCCAGTACTTC.

V and J are TRBV2 and TRBJ1-2, with 7 bases lining up with TRBD1. CDR1 is SNHLY and CDR2 is FYNNEI in the germline V gene. Unmatched junction bases numbered 5, after V lost 4 bases and J lost 6 bases. The CDR3 consists of 13 residues. CDR3 sequence reads: CASSGVGGDGYTF. The CDR3 DNA reads TGTGCCAGCAGTGGGGTAGGGGGCGATGGCTACACCTTC. The full variable domain, completed using reference TRBV2 and TRBJ1-2, is EPEVTQTPSHQVTQMGQEVILRCVPISNHLYFYWYRQILGQKVEFLVSFYNNEISEKSEIFDDQFSVERPDGSNFTLKIRSTKLEDSAMYFCASSGVGGDGYTFGSGTRLTVV.